Following are 21 T cell receptor beta chains from one sample sequenced in a study of control samples from healthy donors and cancer patients. Generated by immunoSEQ multiplex PCR, the TCRdb table keeps only in-frame clones and is missing some. The repertoire has roughly 52,000 clones, roughly 96% of them found once; the top ten carry less than 2.5%. The specimen was blood. These TCRs come from a man in his thirties or forties in good health.

Written as DNA, the CDR3 is TGTGCCAGCAAGAAGGAAACCTACGAGCAGTACTTC. As protein: CASKKETYEQYF. The rearrangement joins TRBV6-5 to TRBJ2-7; the D is unclear. From germline, CDR1 is MNHEY and CDR2 SVGAGI. V was cut by 7 bases and J by 2 bases, with 9 bases left in between. This CDR3 is built from 12 residues.

The V call is TRBV12-3 or TRBV12-4, the J call TRBJ2-5, with a tentative D call TRBD1 (5 bases). CDR3 length: 13 amino acids. In nucleotides, the CDR3 is TGTGCGACCCGAAGGGCAGGGTTGGAGACCCAGTACTTC. It is translated as CATRRAGLETQYF.

The chain joins TRBV25-1 to TRBJ1-1; no clear D gene. This CDR3 spans 12 amino acids. Germline loops: CDR1 MGHDK, CDR2 SYGVNS. With 7 bases removed from V and 1 base from J, the gap between germline ends came to 7 bases. CDR3 sequence (DNA): TGTGCCAGCAAGTCAGGGAACACTGAAGCTTTCTTT. It translates to CASKSGNTEAFF.

The V gene is TRBV14, the J gene TRBJ1-4; D is uncertain. CDR3 length equals 14 residues. The V end was cut by 4 bases, the J end by 5 bases, with 11 bases between. CDR1 and CDR2 from the germline V gene are SGHDN and FVKESK. The CDR3 here is CASSLLGKNEKLFF. CDR3 DNA: TGTGCCAGCAGCCTACTCGGGAAGAATGAAAAACTGTTTTTT.

This rearrangement joins TRBV2 to TRBJ1-2; 11 bases match TRBD1. This CDR3 has 14 amino acids. V was clipped by 7 bases and J by 7 bases; unmatched bases: 8. In germline, CDR1 is SNHLY, CDR2 FYNNEI. This chain's CDR3 is CASILDRGHFGYTF. The CDR3 nucleotides are TGTGCCAGCATCCTGGACAGGGGGCACTTTGGCTACACCTTC.

The chain links TRBV15 to TRBJ2-3; D unresolved. The CDR3 has 15 residues. Trimming removed 0 bases at V and 0 bases at J, with 7 bases between. Germline CDR1 and CDR2: LNHNV and YYDKDF (reference sequence). CDR3 nucleotides: TGTGCCACCAGCAGAGATTTAAGGAGCACAGATACGCAGTATTTT. It codes for CATSRDLRSTDTQYF.

The chain recombines TRBV10-3 with TRBJ2-7; TRBD1 might be the D (6 bases). The V gene lost 6 bases and the J gene lost 6 bases, with 15 bases spanning the gap. The CDR3 consists of 13 residues. CDR1 is ENHRY and CDR2 is SYGVKD in the germline V gene. CDR3 region: CAISRDNAREQYF. As DNA, the CDR3 is TGTGCCATCAGCCGGGACAATGCTCGCGAGCAGTACTTC.

The J gene is TRBJ2-3, the V gene TRBV28; 8 bases match TRBD2. This CDR3 comprises 13 residues. CDR1 and CDR2 from the germline V gene are MDHEN and SYDVKM. Trimming cost V 5 bases and J 15 bases; bases outside gene matches: 13. CDR3 sequence reads: CASSAPTGTSFYF. The CDR3 nucleotides read TGTGCCAGCAGTGCGCCTACCGGGACTAGTTTTTATTTT.

The J gene is TRBJ1-1, the V gene TRBV10-3; the D is unclear. This CDR3 is built from 13 residues. Germline CDR1 reads ENHRY; CDR2 reads SYGVKD. V lost 7 bases to trimming and J lost 3 bases, with 12 bases between them. CDR3 in DNA: TGTGCCATCACCCGCGGGAGCGACACTGAAGCTTTCTTT. Its translation: CAITRGSDTEAFF.

The chain uses TRBV3-1 (or the pseudogene TRBV3-2) and TRBJ1-2; 7 bases fit TRBD1. This CDR3 has 17 amino acids. V was clipped by 4 bases and J by 0 bases; unmatched bases: 11. Germline CDR1 LGHDT, CDR2 YNNKEL (reference sequence). CDR3 loop: CASSPPGRGVTNYGYTF. The CDR3 coding sequence is TGTGCCAGCAGCCCCCCTGGCAGGGGGGTAACTAACTATGGCTACACCTTC.

The V call is TRBV4-1, the J call TRBJ2-7, with a tentative D call TRBD1 (6 bases). In germline, CDR1 is MGHRA, CDR2 YSYEKL. V lost 4 bases and J 0 bases, leaving 16 bases between the germline ends. This CDR3 has 16 amino acids. CDR3 coding DNA: TGCGCCAGCAGCCCAAGTGGCCAGGGGTTCTCCTACGAGCAGTACTTC. Protein sequence: CASSPSGQGFSYEQYF.

In DNA, the CDR3 is TGCGCCAGCAGCTTGGGGGGCACCTACGAGCAGTACTTC. This codes for CASSLGGTYEQYF. The chain has TRBV5-1 and TRBJ2-7; perhaps TRBD1 as D (5 bases). With 0 bases removed from V and 2 bases from J, the gap between germline ends came to 6 bases. This CDR3 comprises 13 residues. Germline V gives CDR1 SGHRS, CDR2 YFSETQ. Drawing the rest from reference TRBV5-1 and TRBJ2-7, the complete variable domain is KAGVTQTPRYLIKTRGQQVTLSCSPISGHRSVSWYQQTPGQGLQFLFEYFSETQRNKGNFPGRFSGRQFSNSRSEMNVSTLELGDSALYLCASSLGGTYEQYFGPGTRLTVT.

This clone was seen only a few times. This sequence joins TRBV6-4 and TRBJ2-3; 12 nucleotides line up with TRBD2. CDR1 MRHNA and CDR2 SNTAGT come from the germline V gene. J lost 6 bases, V lost 3 bases, and 4 bases had no gene match. The CDR3 loop spans 15 amino acids. The CDR3 loop reads CASSDLAGGQDTQYF. The CDR3, as DNA: TGTGCCAGCAGTGATCTAGCGGGAGGGCAGGATACGCAGTATTTT.

The chain carries TRBV3-1 (or the pseudogene TRBV3-2) and TRBJ2-7; 7 bases fit TRBD2. CDR1 is LGHDT, CDR2 YNNKEL, per germline (reference sequence). V dropped 4 bases and J dropped 3; count of bases not matched to a gene: 6. CDR3 size: 14 residues. The CDR3 is CASSPGLLLYEQYF. CDR3 bases: TGTGCCAGCAGCCCGGGACTACTACTCTACGAGCAGTACTTC.

The gene calls are TRBV6-5 and TRBJ1-5; D gene uncertain. The CDR3 extends over 12 amino acids. Germline V gene lookup returns CDR1 MNHEY and CDR2 SVGAGI. Trimming removed 7 bases at V and 4 bases at J, with 8 bases between. This CDR3 is CASTFRNQPQHF. Here the CDR3 DNA reads TGTGCCAGCACCTTTAGGAATCAGCCCCAGCATTTT.

The rearrangement links TRBV10-3 to TRBJ1-5, with 9 bases that match TRBD1. The CDR3 spans 15 residues. The germline V gene encodes CDR1 ENHRY and CDR2 SYGVKD. V lost 10 bases, J lost 0 bases, and 7 bases stayed unmatched. CDR3 loop: CATDRGSNSNQPQHF. For the CDR3, the DNA is TGTGCCACCGACAGGGGGTCGAATAGCAATCAGCCCCAGCATTTT.

This clone showed up just once. This chain links TRBV5-1 with TRBJ2-3, with TRBD2 matching over 9 bases. The CDR3 runs to 16 residues. Germline V lookup: CDR1 SGHRS, CDR2 YFSETQ. Unmatched junction bases numbered 10, after V lost 2 bases and J lost 6 bases. The DNA for the CDR3 is TGCGCCAGCAGCTTTCTTACCATAGCGGGAGATGATACGCAGTATTTT. Residues: CASSFLTIAGDDTQYF. The whole variable domain, remainder taken from reference TRBV5-1 and TRBJ2-3, is KAGVTQTPRYLIKTRGQQVTLSCSPISGHRSVSWYQQTPGQGLQFLFEYFSETQRNKGNFPGRFSGRQFSNSRSEMNVSTLELGDSALYLCASSFLTIAGDDTQYFGPGTRLTVL.

This clone was observed a single time. V usage is TRBV6-4 and J usage is TRBJ2-1; possibly TRBD1 or TRBD2 for D (7 bases each). Germline V lookup: CDR1 MRHNA, CDR2 SNTAGT. V was clipped by 2 bases and J by 3 bases, with 11 bases between them. This CDR3 contains 15 residues. The CDR3 region has the DNA TGTGCCAGCAGTGACCAGGGGGAGGGCTACAATGAGCAGTTCTTC. Encoded protein: CASSDQGEGYNEQFF.

The V call is TRBV5-4, the J call TRBJ2-7; 7 positions agree with TRBD1. The CDR3 runs 16 residues. J was trimmed by 0 bases and V by 0 bases; bases with no gene match: 6. Germline CDR1 and CDR2: SGHNT and YYREEE (reference sequence). The CDR3 nucleotides read TGTGCCAGCAGCTTGGTGGGACAGACGATCTCCTACGAGCAGTACTTC. Translating gives CASSLVGQTISYEQYF.

The gene calls are TRBV4-1 and TRBJ2-3; tentative D call: TRBD1 (5 bases). CDR3 length: 14 amino acids. V lost 3 bases and J 2 bases, leaving 9 bases between the germline ends. Germline values: CDR1 MGHRA, CDR2 YSYEKL. This CDR3 reads CASSQTRDTDTQYF. The CDR3 nucleotides read TGCGCCAGCAGCCAGACCAGGGACACAGATACGCAGTATTTT.

Concerning this clone itself: The junction differs from germline at one of its ends, possibly a read error. The chain employs TRBV29-1 and TRBJ1-3; 7 bases fit TRBD1. CDR1 is SQVTM, CDR2 ANQGSEA, per germline. This CDR3 is built from 15 residues. As DNA, the CDR3 is TGCAGCGTGGAAGAGGGGGCAAAGACTGGAAACACCATATATTTT. Translated: CSVEEGAKTGNTIYF.